Listed below are T cell receptor beta chains from one sample, sequenced in a study of cytomegalovirus exposure and HLA in healthy donors. The table came from immunoSEQ multiplex PCR; TCRdb's copy has only in-frame clones and leaves some out. The data hold 99,000 or so clones, with 79% observed a single time. Input material: PBMCs. All receptors come from a male donor in good health and CMV-seropositive. CDR3s include the opening cysteine and the closing phenylalanine or tryptophan. Each record gives: D gene, clone size, CDR3 length, J gene, V gene, CDR3 protein, CDR3 DNA. A D gene is named only where the DNA matches it firmly. Clone size appears in some rows only: once, few, many, or a class for an expanded clone.

TRBD1,NA,13,TRBJ1-2,TRBV6-5,CASSGDRVVGYTF,TGTGCCAGCAGTGGGGACAGGGTCGTAGGCTACACCTTC
TRBD1,few,14,TRBJ2-1,TRBV5-1,CASSPGQTYNEQFF,TGCGCCAGCAGCCCGGGACAGACATACAATGAGCAGTTCTTC
TRBD1,NA,13,TRBJ2-7,TRBV7-9,CASIGQGTYEQYF,TGTGCCAGCATCGGACAGGGTACCTACGAGCAGTACTTC
NA,NA,15,TRBJ2-2,TRBV9,CASSVQGTNTGELFF,TGTGCCAGCAGCGTACAGGGCACAAACACCGGGGAGCTGTTTTTT
NA,NA,14,TRBJ1-2,TRBV5-6,CASSFGTSNYGYTF,TGTGCCAGCAGCTTCGGGACATCTAACTATGGCTACACCTTC
TRBD2,NA,14,TRBJ2-5,TRBV7-2,CASSPGGPQETQYF,TGTGCCAGCAGCCCGGGGGGACCTCAAGAGACCCAGTACTTC
TRBD2,once,15,TRBJ2-1,TRBV2,CASSWTSGGTNEQFF,TGTGCCAGCAGTTGGACTAGCGGGGGGACCAATGAGCAGTTCTTC
NA,NA,14,TRBJ2-3,TRBV6-5,CASSSARNTDTQYF,TGTGCCAGCAGTTCGGCTAGAAACACAGATACGCAGTATTTT
NA,NA,13,TRBJ1-2,TRBV6-1,CASSETGKGGYTF,TGTGCCAGCAGTGAAACAGGGAAAGGCGGCTACACCTTC
NA,NA,13,TRBJ1-1,TRBV29-1,CSVGPGLNTEAFF,TGCAGCGTTGGGCCAGGGCTGAACACTGAAGCTTTCTTT
NA,NA,16,TRBJ1-1,TRBV9,CASSLQKEILNTEAFF,TGTGCCAGCAGCCTACAAAAGGAGATATTGAACACTGAAGCTTTCTTT
NA,NA,15,TRBJ1-1,TRBV27,CASNPPDRPNTEAFF,TGTGCCAGCAACCCCCCGGACAGACCGAACACTGAAGCTTTCTTT
TRBD1,NA,15,TRBJ2-4,TRBV4-2,CASSHPDRAKNIQYF,TGTGCCAGCAGCCATCCGGACAGGGCCAAAAACATTCAGTACTTC
TRBD1,NA,15,TRBJ2-7,TRBV6-5,CASSFPGQGAYEQYF,TGTGCCAGCAGTTTCCCGGGACAGGGTGCCTACGAGCAGTACTTC
NA,NA,16,TRBJ2-2,TRBV7-2,CASSLGWAGNTGELFF,TGTGCCAGCAGCTTAGGGTGGGCGGGTAACACCGGGGAGCTGTTTTTT
TRBD2,NA,16,TRBJ2-7,TRBV18,CASSPGLAGASYEQYF,TGTGCCAGCTCACCCGGACTAGCGGGGGCCTCCTACGAGCAGTACTTC